A single sample is the source of the 29 T cell receptor beta chains below, sequenced in a study of blood T cell repertoires in COVID-19. TCRdb's table, derived via immunoSEQ multiplex PCR, lists solely in-frame clones and lacks some. The sample has approximately 35,000 clones; around 93% are singletons. The sequenced sample consisted of peripheral blood. These receptors were obtained from a human donor with active COVID-19. The donor label of this sample is uncertain.

The chain employs TRBV19 and TRBJ1-6, with D unclear. CDR3 size: 13 residues. Germline values: CDR1 LNHDA, CDR2 SQIVND (reference sequence). Trimming cost V 6 bases and J 8 bases, with 11 bases left between them. CDR3: CASSPDSHSPLHF. CDR3 DNA: TGTGCCAGTAGCCCGGATAGCCATTCACCCCTCCACTTT.

The gene calls are TRBV10-2 and TRBJ2-4; TRBD2 matches 10 bases. V was pared by 8 bases and J by 8 bases, with 24 bases of the junction left unmatched. CDR3 length: 19 residues. Per the germline V gene, CDR1 is WSHSY and CDR2 is SAAADI. CDR3 nucleotide sequence: TGCGCCAGCCACCGGTGGGTCTTGGCGAGCGGGGGGGCCGGGGACATTCAGTACTTC. Its protein product is CASHRWVLASGGAGDIQYF.

This rearrangement joins TRBV27 to TRBJ1-1; no reliable D call. The CDR3 sequence is 13 residues long. Germline V gene lookup returns CDR1 MNHEY and CDR2 SMNVEV (reference sequence). V shed 5 bases and J shed 7 bases, with 14 bases lying between them. The chain's CDR3 is CASSPRGPDEAFF. The CDR3 nucleotides read TGTGCCAGCAGTCCCAGAGGTCCGGATGAAGCTTTCTTT.

V and J are TRBV9 and TRBJ2-7; 7 positions match TRBD2. Germline V gives CDR1 SGDLS, CDR2 YYNGEE. With V trimmed by 3 bases and J by 3 bases, 9 bases remained unmatched. The CDR3 is 15 amino acids. CDR3 amino acids: CASSAYPGGSYEQYF. The CDR3 DNA reads as TGTGCCAGCAGCGCTTATCCGGGAGGAAGCTACGAGCAGTACTTC.

The V and J genes are TRBV18 and TRBJ2-7; tentative D call: TRBD2 (6 bases). Germline lookup yields CDR1 KGHSH and CDR2 LQKENI. The CDR3 has 14 residues. Trimming shortened V by 6 bases and J by 6 bases, and 18 bases separated the two germline ends. CDR3 in amino acids: CASSPGRGISEQYF. DNA of the CDR3: TGTGCCAGCTCCCCCGGGCGGGGCATCTCCGAGCAGTACTTC.

V usage is TRBV3-1 (or the pseudogene TRBV3-2) and J usage is TRBJ2-7; TRBD2 aligns across 8 bases. The J segment lost 4 bases and the V segment lost 4 bases, leaving 12 bases of the junction unmatched. This CDR3 comprises 16 residues. CDR1 LGHDT and CDR2 YNNKEL come from the germline V gene (reference sequence). Here the CDR3 reads CASSPVAGLKNYEQYF. CDR3 nucleotides: TGTGCCAGCAGCCCAGTAGCGGGGCTTAAGAATTACGAGCAGTACTTC.

The V and J genes are TRBV7-2 and TRBJ2-1; weak D call: TRBD2 (6 bases). Per germline, CDR1 SGHTA and CDR2 FQGNSA. The CDR3 has 16 amino acids. With 6 bases removed from V and 8 bases from J, the gap between germline ends came to 23 bases. The CDR3 here is CASRISSSVVGDEQFF. The CDR3 DNA sequence: TGTGCCAGCAGAATCTCTTCTAGCGTAGTAGGGGATGAGCAGTTCTTC.

The genes are TRBV13 and TRBJ2-4, with 9 nucleotides matching TRBD1. The CDR3 loop spans 15 amino acids. The ends lost 4 bases at V and 4 bases at J; junction bases unmatched: 5. Germline lookup yields CDR1 PRHDT and CDR2 FYEKMQ (reference sequence). The CDR3 region is CASSSTGTGKNIQYF. As DNA, the CDR3 is TGTGCCAGCAGCTCTACTGGGACAGGGAAAAACATTCAGTACTTC.

V is TRBV5-4 and J is TRBJ2-3; 8 bases map to TRBD2. Trimming cost V 0 bases and J 14 bases; bases outside gene matches: 8. The CDR3 length is 13 residues. The germline V gene has CDR1 SGHNT and CDR2 YYREEE (reference sequence). The DNA of the CDR3 is TGTGCCAGCAGCTTGGTGAGCGGGAGTGTGGTGTATTTT. Encoded protein: CASSLVSGSVVYF.

The chain is built from TRBV4-1 and TRBJ1-5; D may be TRBD1 (5 bases). Trimming cost V 3 bases and J 4 bases, with 16 bases left between them. CDR3 length: 16 amino acids. CDR1 MGHRA and CDR2 YSYEKL come from the germline V gene. The DNA for the CDR3 is TGCGCCAGCAGCCAGGAAGGAGGGGCTAGAAATCAGCCCCAGCATTTT. Amino acids: CASSQEGGARNQPQHF.

The gene calls are TRBV28 and TRBJ2-1, with a weak D call TRBD1 (5 bases). Germline assignment: CDR1 MDHEN and CDR2 SYDVKM. The CDR3 contains 16 residues. The V and J ends lost 1 base and 4 bases respectively, with 14 bases between them. CDR3 nucleotide sequence: TGTGCCAGCAGTTTATCACCAGGGTTCGTTTACAATGAGCAGTTCTTC. Its protein is CASSLSPGFVYNEQFF.

V is TRBV4-2 and J is TRBJ2-1, with 11 bases fitting TRBD1. The CDR3 covers 16 residues. Germline assignment: CDR1 LGHNA and CDR2 YNFKEQ. With V trimmed by 0 bases and J by 6 bases, 4 bases remained unmatched. CDR3 sequence: CASSQEGQGVGNEQFF. The DNA for the CDR3 is TGTGCCAGCAGCCAAGAGGGACAGGGGGTCGGCAATGAGCAGTTCTTC.

CDR3 in DNA: TGTGCCAGCAGCGCGGGACTAGCGGGAAACGAGCAGTACTTC. As protein: CASSAGLAGNEQYF. The chain uses TRBV7-9 and TRBJ2-7, with 13 positions matching TRBD2. Germline V gene lookup returns CDR1 SEHNR and CDR2 FQNEAQ (reference sequence). The CDR3 has 14 residues. Trimming at V came to 5 bases and at J to 5 bases, leaving 3 bases not matched to a gene.

This clone was found a few times. V is TRBV28 and J is TRBJ2-7; 10 nucleotides align to TRBD2. Germline V gene data show CDR1 as MDHEN and CDR2 as SYDVKM. Germline trimming cut 5 bases from V and 7 bases from J; bases unmatched to any gene: 11. The CDR3 has 15 residues. The CDR3 is CASSLGGLASGEQYF. The DNA for the CDR3 is TGTGCCAGCAGTCTTGGGGGACTAGCGTCGGGAGAGCAGTACTTC. Looking up the rest from reference TRBV28 and TRBJ2-7 gives the full variable domain: DVKVTQSSRYLVKRTGEKVFLECVQDMDHENMFWYRQDPGLGLRLIYFSYDVKMKEKGDIPEGYSVSREKKERFSLILESASTNQTSMYLCASSLGGLASGEQYFGPGTRLTVT.

The chain recombines TRBV6-2 or TRBV6-3 with TRBJ2-3, with 11 bases fitting TRBD2. Unmatched junction bases numbered 17, after V lost 6 bases and J lost 0 bases. CDR3 length: 20 amino acids. Germline CDR1 MNHEY, CDR2 SVGEGT. The CDR3 reads CASSPISPSGGYPSTDTQYF. The CDR3 DNA reads TGTGCCAGCAGCCCAATATCCCCTAGCGGGGGGTACCCTAGCACAGATACGCAGTATTTT.

CDR3 bases: TGTGCCAGCAGCTTAGGGGGGGTCGGCCCCTACGAGCAGTACTTC. It specifies CASSLGGVGPYEQYF. The chain joins TRBV11-2 to TRBJ2-7, with a possible D match to TRBD2 (6 bases). This CDR3 region has 15 residues. Germline CDR1 reads SGHAT; CDR2 reads FQNNGV. Trimming took off 1 base at V and 2 bases at J, with 12 bases between the two ends. The full variable domain, rest sourced from reference TRBV11-2 and TRBJ2-7, is EAGVAQSPRYKIIEKRQSVAFWCNPISGHATLYWYQQILGQGPKLLIQFQNNGVVDDSQLPKDRFSAERLKGVDSTLKIQPAKLEDSAVYLCASSLGGVGPYEQYFGPGTRLTVT.

The chain combines TRBV7-3 with TRBJ2-5; D may be TRBD2 (5 bases). The CDR3 is made up of 17 amino acids. The germline CDR1 and CDR2 sequences are SGHTA and FQGTGA. Trimming stripped 2 bases from V and 4 bases from J, with 20 bases between. CDR3 residues: CASSLSPGSDARETQYF. The CDR3 DNA reads TGTGCCAGCAGCTTATCCCCCGGTAGCGATGCAAGAGAGACCCAGTACTTC. Together with reference TRBV7-3 and TRBJ2-5, the CDR3 gives the full variable domain: GAGVSQTPSNKVTEKGKYVELRCDPISGHTALYWYRQSLGQGPEFLIYFQGTGAADDSGLPNDRFFAVRPEGSVSTLKIQRTERGDSAVYLCASSLSPGSDARETQYFGPGTRLLVL.

This clone occurred a few times. The chain employs TRBV6-5 and TRBJ2-7, with D possibly TRBD2 on 5 matching bases. Trimming cost V 6 bases and J 3 bases, with 9 bases left between them. The CDR3 consists of 12 residues. In germline, CDR1 is MNHEY, CDR2 SVGAGI. As DNA, the CDR3 is TGTGCCAGCAGAGATACTAGCTACGAGCAGTACTTC. This encodes CASRDTSYEQYF.

The chain employs TRBV6-5 and TRBJ1-5; 7 bases line up with TRBD1. The CDR3 runs 15 residues. The germline gives CDR1 MNHEY, CDR2 SVGAGI. V gave up 6 bases and J gave up 1 base; unmatched junction bases: 6. The CDR3 coding sequence is TGTGCCAGCAGCCTGACAGGGACGAGCAATCAGCCCCAGCATTTT. Its protein product is CASSLTGTSNQPQHF.

The chain has TRBV6-2 or TRBV6-3 and TRBJ1-6; 8 bases line up with TRBD1. The CDR3 is made up of 14 amino acids. Trimming at V came to 5 bases and at J to 10 bases, leaving 7 bases not matched to a gene. Per germline, CDR1 MNHEY and CDR2 SVGEGT. This CDR3 reads CASSTRTGRSPLHF. Here the CDR3 DNA reads TGTGCCAGCAGTACGCGGACAGGGCGGTCACCCCTCCACTTT.

The chain couples TRBV19 to TRBJ2-3, with TRBD2 identical over 10 bases. The CDR3 is 15 amino acids. Germline V gene lookup returns CDR1 LNHDA and CDR2 SQIVND (reference sequence). The ends lost 1 base at V and 4 bases at J; junction bases unmatched: 2. The CDR3 DNA sequence: TGTGCCAGTAGTATAGTAGCGGGAGGCCCAGATACGCAGTATTTT. Protein sequence: CASSIVAGGPDTQYF.

The chain's CDR3 is CASSYSENLALHF. CDR3 bases: TGTGCCAGCAGTTACTCGGAGAATCTGGCCCTCCACTTT. The rearrangement uses TRBV6-2 or TRBV6-3 and TRBJ1-6; D ambiguous. Germline CDR1 reads MNHEY; CDR2 reads SVGEGT. Trimming left V 0 bases short and J 14 bases short, with 11 bases between. The CDR3 runs 13 residues.

The chain is built from TRBV6-2 or TRBV6-3 and TRBJ2-3, with 13 bases lining up with TRBD2. This CDR3 has 16 residues. Looked up from germline, CDR1 is MNHEY and CDR2 is SVGEGT. V gave up 7 bases and J gave up 10 bases; unmatched junction bases: 14. The CDR3 nucleotides are TGTGCCAGCACCTACTCGGGGACTAGCGGGGTCGAGGCGCAGTATTTT. This encodes CASTYSGTSGVEAQYF.

On this clone: The CDR3 does not close with the conserved phenylalanine or tryptophan, likely indicating a read error. The DNA is omitted, as the CDR3 cannot be located on it reliably, and the CDR3 follows TCRdb's listing. V gene TRBV6-5 combines with J gene TRBJ1-2; TRBD1 is the table's D call, not checked against the DNA. Per the germline V gene, CDR1 is MNHEY and CDR2 is SVGAGI. The CDR3 has 10 amino acids, counting both end residues. Here the CDR3 reads CASSYSDRSK.

In this sample, this clone turned up once. The gene calls are TRBV29-1 and TRBJ2-7; TRBD1 is a possible D gene (5 bases). Germline-derived CDR1 and CDR2 are SQVTM and ANQGSEA. The CDR3 spans 15 residues. Trimming removed 1 base from V and 2 bases from J, with 15 bases in between. This chain's CDR3 is CSVEGWRQGTYEQYF. The CDR3 bases are TGCAGCGTTGAAGGGTGGCGTCAGGGAACCTACGAGCAGTACTTC.

The chain carries TRBV30 and TRBJ2-3, with 8 positions matching TRBD2. Germline values: CDR1 GTSNPN, CDR2 SVGIG (reference sequence). The V and J ends lost 4 bases and 3 bases, in that order; junction bases with no gene match: 21. This CDR3 is 19 amino acids long. The CDR3 loop reads CAWTLASAGGYGATDTQYF. The CDR3, as DNA: TGTGCCTGGACACTAGCTTCTGCGGGAGGTTACGGAGCAACAGATACGCAGTATTTT.

The genes are TRBV7-2 and TRBJ2-5; the match to TRBD1 covers 7 bases. V was pared by 1 base and J by 7 bases, with 9 bases of the junction left unmatched. Germline V gene data show CDR1 as SGHTA and CDR2 as FQGNSA. The CDR3 is made up of 15 amino acids. The CDR3 DNA reads as TGTGCCAGCAGCTTAGAAGGGACAGTCGTGAGGACCCAGTACTTC. Its translation: CASSLEGTVVRTQYF.

V usage is TRBV30 and J usage is TRBJ1-6, with D maybe TRBD1 (5 bases). Trimming took 4 bases from V and 8 from J, leaving 18 bases between them. CDR1 is GTSNPN and CDR2 is SVGIG in the germline V gene (reference sequence). The CDR3 has 15 residues. CDR3 region: CAWKVSDSRYSPLHF. The CDR3 DNA reads as TGTGCCTGGAAGGTCTCCGACAGTCGGTATTCACCCCTCCACTTT.

The CDR3 DNA sequence: TGTGCCATCAGTGGGACAGGGGGCGCATATGACACTGAAGCTTTCTTT. This sequence encodes CAISGTGGAYDTEAFF. The rearrangement links TRBV10-3 to TRBJ1-1; 11 bases map to TRBD1. The CDR3 contains 16 residues. Germline CDR1 ENHRY, CDR2 SYGVKD. The J segment lost 3 bases and the V segment lost 4 bases, leaving 7 bases of the junction unmatched.